The 13 T cell receptor beta chains below all came from one sample that was sequenced in a study of blood T cell repertoires in COVID-19. The table came from immunoSEQ multiplex PCR; TCRdb's copy has only in-frame clones and leaves some out. The sample holds roughly 400,000 clones, just under 90% seen once. Material for sequencing was PBMCs or T cells enriched from blood (not recorded which). The receptors originated from a woman aged 45-59 years who had recovered from COVID-19.

The chain recombines TRBV6-5 with TRBJ1-4, with D perhaps TRBD1 (6 bases). Germline V gene data show CDR1 as MNHEY and CDR2 as SVGAGI. The V and J ends lost 8 bases and 4 bases respectively, with 14 bases between them. This CDR3 has 14 residues. CDR3 sequence: CASRLGGSNEKLFF. The CDR3 DNA reads TGTGCCAGCCGCCTAGGGGGAAGTAATGAAAAACTGTTTTTT.

The chain combines TRBV4-2 with TRBJ2-7; 7 bases are shared with TRBD1. The CDR3 length is 18 residues. V gave up 2 bases and J gave up 0 bases; unmatched junction bases: 13. CDR1 LGHNA and CDR2 YNFKEQ come from the germline V gene. The CDR3 sequence: CASSQTPLTGAISYEQYF. The CDR3, as DNA: TGTGCCAGCAGCCAAACCCCTCTCACAGGGGCCATCTCCTACGAGCAGTACTTC.

The V call is TRBV3-1 (or the pseudogene TRBV3-2), the J call TRBJ2-5; TRBD2 is a possible D gene (6 bases). This CDR3 region has 16 residues. V was trimmed by 4 bases and J by 6 bases, leaving 21 bases between them. The germline CDR1 and CDR2 sequences are LGHDT and YNNKEL (reference sequence). CDR3 nucleotides: TGTGCCAGCAGCCCCGGGGGAAGAGCGGGCTTGAAGACCCAGTACTTC. It is translated as CASSPGGRAGLKTQYF.

V gene TRBV25-1 combines with J gene TRBJ1-5, with TRBD1 identical over 10 bases. The CDR3 totals 15 residues. V gave up 5 bases and J gave up 4 bases; unmatched junction bases: 5. Looked up from germline, CDR1 is MGHDK and CDR2 is SYGVNS. This CDR3 reads CASSPPGQGNQPQHF. In nucleotides, the CDR3 is TGTGCCAGCAGTCCCCCGGGACAGGGGAATCAGCCCCAGCATTTT.

Written as DNA, the CDR3 is TGTGCTAGTGGATATAACAGGGCCGACACCGGGGAGCTGTTTTTT. This codes for CASGYNRADTGELFF. This rearrangement joins TRBV12-5 to TRBJ2-2; the D gene is possibly TRBD1 (6 bases). The CDR3 covers 15 residues. V lost 6 bases, J lost 3 bases, and 14 bases lay in between. Germline CDR1 LGHNT, CDR2 FRNRAP.

The CDR3 here is CASSPLAGSISGNTIYF. Here the CDR3 DNA reads TGTGCCAGCAGTCCTCTCGCGGGCAGCATCTCTGGAAACACCATATATTTT. The V gene is TRBV2, the J gene TRBJ1-3; D ambiguous. Germline assignment: CDR1 SNHLY and CDR2 FYNNEI. This CDR3 is built from 17 residues. V was clipped by 5 bases and J by 0 bases, with 17 bases between them.

The J gene is TRBJ2-7, the V gene TRBV19, with D possibly being TRBD1 (5 bases). Trimming left V 7 bases short and J 6 bases short, with 19 bases between. CDR3 size: 14 residues. Germline CDR1 and CDR2: LNHDA and SQIVND (reference sequence). The CDR3 DNA sequence: TGTGCCAGTAAAACCTCGGCCACAGGCCTCGAGCAGTACTTC. Translating gives CASKTSATGLEQYF.

J is TRBJ1-2 and V is TRBV6-2 or TRBV6-3; 7 bases are shared with TRBD1. The germline V gene has CDR1 MNHEY and CDR2 SVGEGT. Trimming at V came to 6 bases and at J to 4 bases, leaving 11 bases not matched to a gene. This CDR3 has 15 amino acids. The CDR3 here is CASSPRGRGPYGYTF. The CDR3 DNA sequence: TGTGCCAGCAGCCCTAGGGGGCGCGGACCCTATGGCTACACCTTC.

This chain joins TRBV6-5 and TRBJ1-3; D gene unclear. The CDR3 is 13 amino acids. Deletions cut 6 bases from V and 0 bases from J, with 6 bases between. Germline lookup yields CDR1 MNHEY and CDR2 SVGAGI. In DNA form, the CDR3 reads TGTGCCAGCAGGGTTAGCTCTGGAAACACCATATATTTT. Its translation is CASRVSSGNTIYF.

Notes on this clone: Distinct nucleotide sequences in the sample also encode this CDR3. V usage is TRBV30 and J usage is TRBJ1-5, with D possibly matching TRBD1 (5 bases). The V and J ends lost 0 bases and 5 bases respectively, with 8 bases between them. The germline gives CDR1 GTSNPN, CDR2 SVGIG (reference sequence). The CDR3 extends over 13 amino acids. CDR3 sequence reads: CAWSVLGDQPQHF. The DNA for the CDR3 is TGTGCCTGGAGTGTCTTAGGGGATCAGCCCCAGCATTTT. The entire variable domain, with the rest obtained from reference TRBV30 and TRBJ1-5, is as follows: SQTIHQWPATLVQPVGSPLSLECTVEGTSNPNLYWYRQAAGRGLQLLFYSVGIGQISSEVPQNLSASRPQDRQFILSSKKLLLSDSGFYLCAWSVLGDQPQHFGDGTRLSIL.

J is TRBJ2-1 and V is TRBV2; D may be TRBD2 (6 bases). With 6 bases removed from V and 0 bases from J, the gap between germline ends came to 9 bases. CDR3 length: 14 residues. Germline V gene data show CDR1 as SNHLY and CDR2 as FYNNEI. The CDR3 region has the DNA TGTGCCAGCAGGGGGGAGGACTCCTACAATGAGCAGTTCTTC. Translated, it gives CASRGEDSYNEQFF.

This chain joins TRBV12-5 and TRBJ2-3, with TRBD2 identical over 8 bases. The CDR3 is 15 residues long. J gave up 1 base and V 3 bases, and 3 bases lay outside the gene matches. The V gene's germline CDR1 is LGHNT and CDR2 FRNRAP. DNA for the CDR3: TGTGCTAGTGGTTTAGGTAGCGGGGGCACAGATACGCAGTATTTT. It specifies CASGLGSGGTDTQYF.

This chain connects TRBV30 to TRBJ1-2; no firm D call. Germline V CDR1 and CDR2: GTSNPN, SVGIG (reference sequence). Trimming cost V 3 bases and J 1 base, with 18 bases left between them. The CDR3 covers 16 residues. The CDR3 DNA reads TGTGCCTGGAGCGGAGAATCGAATCCCTATAACTATGGCTACACCTTC. Its translation is CAWSGESNPYNYGYTF.